This T cell receptor (beta chain) was sequenced during a study of CD8+CD57+ T cells in acquired aplastic anemia. The CDR3 extends over 15 amino acids. Looked up from germline, CDR1 is LNHDA and CDR2 is SQIVND (reference sequence). J gave up 4 bases and V 10 bases, and 13 bases lay outside the gene matches. This clonotype was recorded at least ten times. TCR beta VDJ and CDR3 profiles were obtained from a genomic DNA template. TCRdb redid the calling of the reads with MiXCR, one entry per CDR3 protein. Among about 270,000 distinct CDR3 sequences listed, 56% were seen once. The rearrangement links TRBV19 to TRBJ1-5; 7 bases are a match to TRBD1. The sample comprised sorted CD4+, CD8+, or CD8+CD57+ T cells (not recorded which) from PBMCs. This clonotype originated in a human donor with severe aplastic anemia or a healthy control (not recorded which). The CDR3 region has the DNA TGTGCCACCTCCACTACAGGGGTCTTTAATCAGCCCCAGCATTTT. Translating it yields CATSTTGVFNQPQHF. The full variable domain, with the rest looked up from reference TRBV19 and TRBJ1-5, is DGGITQSPKYLFRKEGQNVTLSCEQNLNHDAMYWYRQDPGQGLRLIYYSQIVNDFQKGDIAEGYSVSREKKESFPLTVTSAQKNPTAFYLCATSTTGVFNQPQHFGDGTRLSIL.